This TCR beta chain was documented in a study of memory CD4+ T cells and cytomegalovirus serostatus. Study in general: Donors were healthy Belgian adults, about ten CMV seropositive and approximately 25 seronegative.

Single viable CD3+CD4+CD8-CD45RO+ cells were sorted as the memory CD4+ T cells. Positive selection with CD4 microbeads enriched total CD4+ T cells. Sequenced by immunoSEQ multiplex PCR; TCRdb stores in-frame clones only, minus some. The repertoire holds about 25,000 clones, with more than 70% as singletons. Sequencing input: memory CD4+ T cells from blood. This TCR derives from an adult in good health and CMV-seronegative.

The CDR3 nucleotides read TGTGCCAGCAGTTCCGCGGGGGGAACTGGAAACACCATATATTTT. Its protein is CASSSAGGTGNTIYF. The V call is TRBV6-5, the J call TRBJ1-3, with D maybe TRBD1 (5 bases). V lost 4 bases to trimming and J lost 2 bases, with 12 bases between them. This CDR3 region has 15 residues. Germline CDR1 and CDR2: MNHEY and SVGAGI.